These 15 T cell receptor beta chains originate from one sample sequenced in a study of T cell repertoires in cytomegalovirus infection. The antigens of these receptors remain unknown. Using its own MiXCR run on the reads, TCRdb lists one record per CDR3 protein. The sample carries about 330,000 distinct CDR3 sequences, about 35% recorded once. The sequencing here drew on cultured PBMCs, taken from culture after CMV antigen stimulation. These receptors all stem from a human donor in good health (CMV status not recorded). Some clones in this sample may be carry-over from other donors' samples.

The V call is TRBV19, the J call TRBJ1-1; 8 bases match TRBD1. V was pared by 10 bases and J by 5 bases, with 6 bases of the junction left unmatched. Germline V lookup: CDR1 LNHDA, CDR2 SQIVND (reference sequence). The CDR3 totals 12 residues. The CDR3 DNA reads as TGTGCCACACAGGGGGTGAGGACTGAAGCTTTCTTT. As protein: CATQGVRTEAFF.

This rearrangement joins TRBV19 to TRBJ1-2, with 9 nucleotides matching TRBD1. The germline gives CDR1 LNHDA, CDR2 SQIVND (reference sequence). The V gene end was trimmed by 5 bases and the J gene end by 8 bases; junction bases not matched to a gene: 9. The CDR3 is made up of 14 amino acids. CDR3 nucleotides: TGTGCCAGTAGTTCCGGACAGGGGACGCACGGCTACACCTTC. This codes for CASSSGQGTHGYTF.

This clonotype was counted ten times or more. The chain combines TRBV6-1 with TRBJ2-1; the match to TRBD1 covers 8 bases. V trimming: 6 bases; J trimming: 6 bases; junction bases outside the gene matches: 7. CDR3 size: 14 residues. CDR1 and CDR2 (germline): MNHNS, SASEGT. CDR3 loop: CASSDRGGGNEQFF. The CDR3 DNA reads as TGTGCCAGCAGCGACAGGGGAGGTGGCAATGAGCAGTTCTTC.

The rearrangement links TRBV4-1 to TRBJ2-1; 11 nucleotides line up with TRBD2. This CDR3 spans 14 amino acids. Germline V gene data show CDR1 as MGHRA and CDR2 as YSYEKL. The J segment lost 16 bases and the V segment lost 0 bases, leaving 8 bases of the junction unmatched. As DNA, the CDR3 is TGCGCCAGCAGCCAAGAGGGGTCTCTAGCGGGAGGCTTCTTC. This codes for CASSQEGSLAGGFF.

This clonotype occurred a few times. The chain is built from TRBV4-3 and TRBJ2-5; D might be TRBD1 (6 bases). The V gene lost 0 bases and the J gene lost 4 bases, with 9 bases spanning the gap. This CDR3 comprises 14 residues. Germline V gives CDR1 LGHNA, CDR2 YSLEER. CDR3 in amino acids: CASSQDQGRETQYF. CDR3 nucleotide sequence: TGCGCCAGCAGCCAAGATCAGGGGCGAGAGACCCAGTACTTC.

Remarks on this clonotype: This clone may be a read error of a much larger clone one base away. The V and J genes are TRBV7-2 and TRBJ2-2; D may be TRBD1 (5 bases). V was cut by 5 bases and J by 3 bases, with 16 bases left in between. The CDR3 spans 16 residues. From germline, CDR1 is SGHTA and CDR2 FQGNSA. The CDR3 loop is CASSPRVTSDTGELFF. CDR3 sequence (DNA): TGTGCCAGCAGCCCCAGGGTAACTTCGGACACCGGGGAGCTGTTTTTT.

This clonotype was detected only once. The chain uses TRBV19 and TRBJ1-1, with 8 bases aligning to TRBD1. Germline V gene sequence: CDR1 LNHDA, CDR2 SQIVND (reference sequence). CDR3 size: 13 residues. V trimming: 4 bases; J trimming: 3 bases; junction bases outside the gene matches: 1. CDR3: CASSKDRDTEAFF. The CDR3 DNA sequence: TGTGCCAGTAGTAAGGACAGGGACACTGAAGCTTTCTTT. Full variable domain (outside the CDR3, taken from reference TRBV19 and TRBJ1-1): DGGITQSPKYLFRKEGQNVTLSCEQNLNHDAMYWYRQDPGQGLRLIYYSQIVNDFQKGDIAEGYSVSREKKESFPLTVTSAQKNPTAFYLCASSKDRDTEAFFGQGTRLTVV.

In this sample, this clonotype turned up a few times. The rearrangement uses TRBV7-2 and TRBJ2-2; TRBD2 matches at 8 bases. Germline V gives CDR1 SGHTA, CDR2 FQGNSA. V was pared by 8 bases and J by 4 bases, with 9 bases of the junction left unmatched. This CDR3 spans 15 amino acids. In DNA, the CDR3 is TGTGCCAGCGGCGTAGCGGGAAGTTTCACCGGGGAGCTGTTTTTT. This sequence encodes CASGVAGSFTGELFF.

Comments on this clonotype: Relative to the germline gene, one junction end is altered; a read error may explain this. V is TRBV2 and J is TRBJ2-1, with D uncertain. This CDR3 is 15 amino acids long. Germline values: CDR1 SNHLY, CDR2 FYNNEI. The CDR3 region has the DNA TGTGCCAGCGGTGACTCCCGGTGGGTCTACAATGAGCAGTTCTTC. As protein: CASGDSRWVYNEQFF.

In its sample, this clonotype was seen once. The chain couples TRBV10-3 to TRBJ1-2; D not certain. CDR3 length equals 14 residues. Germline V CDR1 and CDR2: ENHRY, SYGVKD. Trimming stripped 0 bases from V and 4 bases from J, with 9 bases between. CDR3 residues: CAISESSQRYGYTF. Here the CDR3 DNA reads TGTGCCATCAGTGAGTCGAGCCAGCGCTATGGCTACACCTTC.

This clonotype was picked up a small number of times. This CDR3 reads CASSLASSWGYTF. The CDR3 DNA is TGTGCCAGCAGTTTGGCGTCCTCTTGGGGCTACACCTTC. The rearrangement links TRBV12-3 or TRBV12-4 to TRBJ1-2, with D unresolved. Trimming cost V 3 bases and J 8 bases, with 13 bases left between them. The CDR3 is 13 amino acids.

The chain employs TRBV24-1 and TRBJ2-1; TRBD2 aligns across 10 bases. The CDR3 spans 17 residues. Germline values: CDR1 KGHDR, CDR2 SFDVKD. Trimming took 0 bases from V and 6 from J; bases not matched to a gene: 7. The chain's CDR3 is CATSDLQGSGRINEQFF. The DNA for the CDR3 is TGTGCCACCAGTGATTTGCAGGGTAGCGGGAGGATCAATGAGCAGTTCTTC.

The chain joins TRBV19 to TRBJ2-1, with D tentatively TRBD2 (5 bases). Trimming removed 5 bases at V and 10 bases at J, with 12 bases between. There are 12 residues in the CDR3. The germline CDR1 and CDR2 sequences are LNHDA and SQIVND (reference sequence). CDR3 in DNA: TGTGCCAGTAGTTTTGTCTCGGGAGAGCAGTTCTTC. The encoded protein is CASSFVSGEQFF.

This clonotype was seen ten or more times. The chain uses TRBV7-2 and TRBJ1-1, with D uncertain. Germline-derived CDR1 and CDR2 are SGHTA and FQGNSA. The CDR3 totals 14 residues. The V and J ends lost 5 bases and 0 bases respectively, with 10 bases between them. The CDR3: CASSPQVMNTEAFF. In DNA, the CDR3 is TGTGCCAGCAGCCCTCAGGTGATGAACACTGAAGCTTTCTTT.

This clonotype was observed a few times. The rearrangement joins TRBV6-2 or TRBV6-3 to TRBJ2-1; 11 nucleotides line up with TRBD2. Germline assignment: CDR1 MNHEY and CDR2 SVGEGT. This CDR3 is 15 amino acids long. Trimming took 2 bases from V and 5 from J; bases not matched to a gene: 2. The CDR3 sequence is CASSYVTSGNNEQFF. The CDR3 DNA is TGTGCCAGCAGTTACGTGACTAGCGGGAACAATGAGCAGTTCTTC.